The clone carrying this TCR beta chain was recorded only once. Its target is unknown. Method: immunoSEQ multiplex PCR; TCRdb's copy keeps in-frame clones and lacks some. This table has some 340,000 clones, more than 70% appearing once. Treatment defined: about 20 received Ad26.COV2.S at low or high dose, single or two shots; a few received placebo; per-sample allocation not given. Samples were taken on day 63 after the first vaccine or placebo injection. An Ad26 vector that expressed Wuhan-strain SARS-CoV-2 spike constituted the vaccine. The CDR3 runs to 15 residues. Losses at the gene ends were 4 bases for V and 2 bases for J; bases not matched to a gene: 7. Germline CDR1 reads KGHSH; CDR2 reads LQKENI. This specimen comes from a study of Ad26.COV2.S vaccination and SARS-CoV-2 variants. For the study at large: In the study, Ad26.COV2.S was injected intramuscularly once, or twice 56 days apart. Study findings and constraints: Researchers reported similar non-spike TCR breadth in vaccine and placebo recipients. It is possible that the TCR breadth and depth analyses underestimated the total T cell responses.

The chain has TRBV18 and TRBJ2-5, with TRBD2 matching over 7 bases. The receptor's source is a person between 18 and 60 years old who received the Ad26.COV2.S COVID-19 vaccine or a placebo. The sample here was peripheral blood, taken in a trial of Ad26.COV2.S vaccine versus placebo. The CDR3 DNA reads TGTGCCAGCTCACGTGTCTTGGGGGGGCAAGAGACCCAGTACTTC. Protein sequence: CASSRVLGGQETQYF.